The sequence of this T cell receptor beta chain was determined in a study of blood T cell repertoires in COVID-19. The wider study: PBMCs, B-cell-depleted T cells, or T cells were the source of the cDNA or gDNA that made up the material.

Authors' processing steps: From reference gene primer amplification, estimates of nucleated cell counts were derived. This table comes from immunoSEQ multiplex PCR, and its TCRdb copy is limited to in-frame clones, with some not included. The V and J calls and clone size were taken over from that table, and D and trimming were inferred from the DNA. The sample lists some 120,000 clones; 70% to 90% were seen once. The CDR3 totals 14 residues. The junction had 4 bases not matched to a gene; V was cut back by 1 base and J by 7 bases. The V gene's germline CDR1 is LNHNV and CDR2 YYDKDF (reference sequence).

The receptor was isolated from a man between 50 and 59 years old with acute or convalescent COVID-19. The V call is TRBV15, the J call TRBJ1-2, with 9 positions matching TRBD1. Sequencing was performed on peripheral blood. CDR3 in amino acids: CATSRGDREIGYTF. In DNA form, the CDR3 reads TGTGCCACCAGCAGAGGGGACAGGGAGATTGGCTACACCTTC.